This T cell receptor beta chain was recorded in a study of vaccination and CD4 T cells after COVID-19. Overall study context: Convalescent participants consisted of six males and four females, two being Hispanic. The study drew post-COVID samples a median around 100 days after diagnosis (range 35 to 161). Vaccinees got either two BNT162b2 doses or two mRNA-1273 doses.

As for this clonotype: What it binds is not known.

Cultured CD4+ T-cell DNA underwent Oncomine TCR Beta short-read sequencing. TCRdb re-called the PCR reads through MiXCR, storing one row per CDR3 protein. The sample yields more than 15,000 distinct CDR3 sequences, approximately 40% seen once. V shed 2 bases and J shed 4 bases, with 8 bases lying between them. Germline V lookup: CDR1 ENHRY, CDR2 SYGVKD. The CDR3 runs to 13 residues. Treatment in this sample: roughly 10-day PBMC culture with coronavirus spike peptide pools or control peptides (ViraFEST assay). This TCR was recovered from a human donor who had recovered from COVID-19. Sample: CD4+ T cells from blood, cultured in vitro. This chain links TRBV10-3 with TRBJ1-2; weak D call: TRBD1 (6 bases). The chain's CDR3 is CAISERTAYGYTF. The CDR3 region has the DNA TGTGCCATCAGTGAGCGGACAGCCTATGGCTACACCTTC.